This TCR beta chain was identified during a study of T cell changes during pregnancy in multiple sclerosis. Repertoires were generated with immunoSEQ multiplex PCR, while TCRdb's copy carries only in-frame clones and drops some. This table holds about 55,000 clones, 90% found once. V lost 3 bases to trimming and J lost 3 bases; unmatched junction nucleotides: 12. The CDR3 covers 18 residues. Germline V lookup: CDR1 ENHRY, CDR2 SYGVKD. This clone was detected once. This chain connects TRBV10-3 to TRBJ2-7; 12 nucleotides align to TRBD2. This TCR came from a female donor with multiple sclerosis, enrolled in a pregnancy study. Source: CD4+ T cells from peripheral blood mononuclear cells, taken in the first trimester of pregnancy. The CDR3 nucleotides are TGTGCCATCAGTGACCCCGTGGGGCTAGCGGGGGGGGACTACGAGCAGTACTTC. It yields the protein CAISDPVGLAGGDYEQYF.